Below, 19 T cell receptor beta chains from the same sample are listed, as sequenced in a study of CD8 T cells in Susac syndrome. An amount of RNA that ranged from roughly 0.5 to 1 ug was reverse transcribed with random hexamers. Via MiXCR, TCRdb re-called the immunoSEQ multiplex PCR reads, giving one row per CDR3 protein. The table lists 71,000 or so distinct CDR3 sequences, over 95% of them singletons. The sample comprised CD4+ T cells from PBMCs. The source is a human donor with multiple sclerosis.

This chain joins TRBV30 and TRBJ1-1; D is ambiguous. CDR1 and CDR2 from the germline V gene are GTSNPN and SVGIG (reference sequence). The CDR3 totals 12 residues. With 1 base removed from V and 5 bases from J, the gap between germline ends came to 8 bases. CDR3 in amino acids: CAWSGIKTEAFF. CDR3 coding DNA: TGTGCCTGGAGTGGAATTAAGACTGAAGCTTTCTTT.

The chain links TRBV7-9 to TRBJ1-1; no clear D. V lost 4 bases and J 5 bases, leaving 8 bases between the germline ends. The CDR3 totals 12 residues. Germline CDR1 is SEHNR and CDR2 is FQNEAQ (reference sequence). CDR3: CASSSQGTEAFF. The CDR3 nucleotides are TGTGCCAGCAGCTCTCAAGGGACTGAAGCTTTCTTT. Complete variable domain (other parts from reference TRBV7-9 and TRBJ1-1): DTGVSQNPRHKITKRGQNVTFRCDPISEHNRLYWYRQTLGQGPEFLTYFQNEAQLEKSRLLSDRFSAERPKGSFSTLEIQRTEQGDSAMYLCASSSQGTEAFFGQGTRLTVV.

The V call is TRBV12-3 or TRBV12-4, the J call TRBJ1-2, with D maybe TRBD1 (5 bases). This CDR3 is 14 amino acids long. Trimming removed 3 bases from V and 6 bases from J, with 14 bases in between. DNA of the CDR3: TGTGCCAGCAGTTTGAGAGGGGTCATAGATGGCTACACCTTC. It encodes CASSLRGVIDGYTF.

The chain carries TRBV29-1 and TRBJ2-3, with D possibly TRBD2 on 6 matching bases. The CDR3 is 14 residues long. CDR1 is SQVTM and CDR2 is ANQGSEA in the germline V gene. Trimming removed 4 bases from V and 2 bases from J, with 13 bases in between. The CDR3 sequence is CSVVPRGDTDTQYF. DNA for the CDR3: TGCAGCGTTGTTCCCCGCGGGGACACAGATACGCAGTATTTT.

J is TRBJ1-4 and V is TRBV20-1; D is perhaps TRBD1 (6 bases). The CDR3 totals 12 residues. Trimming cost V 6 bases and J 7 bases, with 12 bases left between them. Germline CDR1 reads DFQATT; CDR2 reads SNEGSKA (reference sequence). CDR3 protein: CSAGLGGEKLFF. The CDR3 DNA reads TGCAGTGCCGGTTTAGGGGGTGAAAAACTGTTTTTT.

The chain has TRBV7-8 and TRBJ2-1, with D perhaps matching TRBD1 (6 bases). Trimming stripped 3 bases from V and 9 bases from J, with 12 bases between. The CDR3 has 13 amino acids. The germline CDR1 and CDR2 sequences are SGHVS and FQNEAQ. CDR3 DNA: TGTGCCAGCAGCTTCACAGGGTTGAGTGAGCAGTTCTTC. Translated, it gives CASSFTGLSEQFF. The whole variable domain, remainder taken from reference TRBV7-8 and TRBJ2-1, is GAGVSQSPRYKVAKRGQDVALRCDPISGHVSLFWYQQALGQGPEFLTYFQNEAQLDKSGLPSDRFFAERPEGSVSTLKIQRTQQEDSAVYLCASSFTGLSEQFFGPGTRLTVL.

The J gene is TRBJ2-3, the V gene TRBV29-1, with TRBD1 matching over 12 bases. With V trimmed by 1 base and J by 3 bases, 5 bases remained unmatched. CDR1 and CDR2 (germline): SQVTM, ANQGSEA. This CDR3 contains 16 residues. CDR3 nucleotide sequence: TGCAGCGTTGAAGGGGTGGGACAGGGGGCAACAGATACGCAGTATTTT. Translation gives CSVEGVGQGATDTQYF.

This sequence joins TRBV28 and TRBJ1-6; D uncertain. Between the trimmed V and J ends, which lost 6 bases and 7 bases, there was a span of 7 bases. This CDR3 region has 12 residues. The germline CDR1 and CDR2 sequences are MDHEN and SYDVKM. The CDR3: CASRQSNSPLHF. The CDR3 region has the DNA TGTGCCAGCAGACAATCGAATTCACCCCTCCACTTT.

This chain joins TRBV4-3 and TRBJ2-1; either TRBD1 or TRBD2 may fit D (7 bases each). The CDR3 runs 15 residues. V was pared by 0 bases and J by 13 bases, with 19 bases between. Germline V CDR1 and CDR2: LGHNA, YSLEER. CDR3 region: CASSQDGGGQPKQFF. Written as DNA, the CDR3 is TGCGCCAGCAGCCAAGATGGGGGGGGACAGCCGAAACAGTTCTTC.

The CDR3 DNA is TGCGCCAGCAGCCTTACGGACAGGGGGCGATCGGCCACCGGGGAGCTGTTTTTT. This codes for CASSLTDRGRSATGELFF. The V and J genes are TRBV5-1 and TRBJ2-2, with 11 bases that match TRBD1. The CDR3 totals 18 residues. The trim removed 4 bases at V and 4 bases at J, leaving 12 bases unmatched. The V gene's germline CDR1 is SGHRS and CDR2 YFSETQ.

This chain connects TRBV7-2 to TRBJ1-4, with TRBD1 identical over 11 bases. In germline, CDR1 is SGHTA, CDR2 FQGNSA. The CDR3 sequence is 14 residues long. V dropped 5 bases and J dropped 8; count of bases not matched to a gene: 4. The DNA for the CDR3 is TGTGCCAGCAGCAGGGACAGGGGGAGGGAAAAACTGTTTTTT. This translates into CASSRDRGREKLFF. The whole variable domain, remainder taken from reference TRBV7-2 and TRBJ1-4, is GAGVSQSPSNKVTEKGKDVELRCDPISGHTALYWYRQSLGQGLEFLIYFQGNSAPDKSGLPSDRFSAERTGGSVSTLTIQRTQQEDSAVYLCASSRDRGREKLFFGSGTQLSVL.

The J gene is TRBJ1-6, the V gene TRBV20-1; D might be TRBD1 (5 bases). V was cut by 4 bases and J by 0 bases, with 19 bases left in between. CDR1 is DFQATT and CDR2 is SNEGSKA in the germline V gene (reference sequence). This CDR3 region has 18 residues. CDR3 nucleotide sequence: TGCAGTGCTAAGGCAGGGAAAAGTGTGGGCTCCTATAATTCACCCCTCCACTTT. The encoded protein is CSAKAGKSVGSYNSPLHF.

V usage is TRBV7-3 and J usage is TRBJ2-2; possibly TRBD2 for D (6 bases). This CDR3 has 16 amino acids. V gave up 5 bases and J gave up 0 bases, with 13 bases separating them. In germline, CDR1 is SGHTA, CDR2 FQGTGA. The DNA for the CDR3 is TGTGCCAGCAGCCTTAGCGGCGGCACGAACACCGGGGAGCTGTTTTTT. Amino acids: CASSLSGGTNTGELFF.

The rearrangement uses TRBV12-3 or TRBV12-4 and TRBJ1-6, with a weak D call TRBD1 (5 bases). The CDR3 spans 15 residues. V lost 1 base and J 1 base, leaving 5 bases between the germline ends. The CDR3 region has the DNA TGTGCCAGCAGTTTAGAGGGGTCCTATAATTCACCCCTCCACTTT. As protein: CASSLEGSYNSPLHF.

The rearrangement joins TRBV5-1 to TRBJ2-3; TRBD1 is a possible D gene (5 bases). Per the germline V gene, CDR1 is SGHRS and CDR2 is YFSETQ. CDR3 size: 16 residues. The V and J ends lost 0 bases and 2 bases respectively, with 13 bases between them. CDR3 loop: CASSLATVADTDTQYF. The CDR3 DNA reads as TGCGCCAGCAGCTTGGCGACAGTCGCCGACACAGATACGCAGTATTTT.

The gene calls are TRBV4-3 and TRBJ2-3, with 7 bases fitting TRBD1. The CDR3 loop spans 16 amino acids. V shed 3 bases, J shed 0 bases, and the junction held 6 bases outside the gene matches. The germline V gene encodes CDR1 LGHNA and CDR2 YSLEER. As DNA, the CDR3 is TGCGCCAGCAGCCACCAGACAGGGTCTAGCACAGATACGCAGTATTTT. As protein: CASSHQTGSSTDTQYF.

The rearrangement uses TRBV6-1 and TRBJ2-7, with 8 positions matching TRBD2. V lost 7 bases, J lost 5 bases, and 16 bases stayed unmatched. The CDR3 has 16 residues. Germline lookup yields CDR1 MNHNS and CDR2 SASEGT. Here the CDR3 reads CASKRRGGYPRDEQYF. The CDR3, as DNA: TGTGCCAGCAAGCGCCGCGGGGGGTATCCACGAGACGAGCAGTACTTC.

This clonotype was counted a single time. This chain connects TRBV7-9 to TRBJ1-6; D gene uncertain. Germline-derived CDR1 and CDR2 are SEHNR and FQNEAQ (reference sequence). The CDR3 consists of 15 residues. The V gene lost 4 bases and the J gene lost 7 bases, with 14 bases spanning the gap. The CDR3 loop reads CASSYMNLENSPLHF. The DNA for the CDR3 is TGTGCCAGCAGCTATATGAACCTAGAGAATTCACCCCTCCACTTT.

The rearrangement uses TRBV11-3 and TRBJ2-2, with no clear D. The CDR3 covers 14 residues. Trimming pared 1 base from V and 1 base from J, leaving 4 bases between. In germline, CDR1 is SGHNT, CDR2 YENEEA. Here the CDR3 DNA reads TGTGCCAGCAGCTTAGTCCGGAACACCGGGGAGCTGTTTTTT. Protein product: CASSLVRNTGELFF. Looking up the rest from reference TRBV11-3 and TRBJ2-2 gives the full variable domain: EAGVVQSPRYKIIEKKQPVAFWCNPISGHNTLYWYLQNLGQGPELLIRYENEEAVDDSQLPKDRFSAERLKGVDSTLKIQPAELGDSAVYLCASSLVRNTGELFFGEGSRLTVL.